This T cell receptor beta chain was sequenced in a study of regulatory dendritic cells for organ transplantation. The germline V gene encodes CDR1 SNHLY and CDR2 FYNNEI. V lost 8 bases and J lost 4; bases outside the gene matches: 4. The CDR3 is 13 residues long. With regard to this clone: Antigen unknown.

TCRdb's copy holds only in-frame clones and misses some; the assay was immunoSEQ multiplex PCR. The sample has 7,500 to 8,500 clones; 60% to 70% are singletons. Sorted subsets were CFSE-labeled and cultured roughly five days with allogeneic dendritic cells. Sequenced input: memory CD4+ T cells from blood cultured with dendritic cells. The subset is: CD45RO+ memory T cells. The TCR sequence derives from a human donor in good health. The rearrangement links TRBV2 to TRBJ1-1; 10 nucleotides match TRBD1. CDR3 bases: TGTGCCAGCGACAGGGGGCGGGGCACTGAAGCTTTCTTT. Protein sequence: CASDRGRGTEAFF.